Listed here are 26 T cell receptor beta chains from one sample, sequenced in a study of T cell repertoires in cytomegalovirus infection. TCRdb re-called the reads through MiXCR, storing one row per CDR3 protein. The table records a few hundred thousand distinct CDR3 sequences, roughly 43% of them present only once. No antigen has been identified for these receptors. This material consisted of cultured PBMCs, taken from culture after CMV antigen stimulation. Every receptor here comes from a human donor in good health (CMV status not recorded). Some clones in this sample may be carry-over from other donors' samples.

This CDR3 reads CASSGTNGTSGGYEQYF. In nucleotides, the CDR3 is TGTGCCAGCAGTGGAACCAATGGGACTAGCGGGGGCTACGAGCAGTACTTC. J is TRBJ2-7 and V is TRBV6-1; 14 bases match TRBD2. Germline V CDR1 and CDR2: MNHNS, SASEGT. The V gene end was trimmed by 4 bases and the J gene end by 3 bases; junction bases not matched to a gene: 8. The CDR3 runs 17 residues.

The chain has TRBV20-1 and TRBJ2-1; tentatively, D is TRBD2 (6 bases). V was cut by 5 bases and J by 8 bases, with 22 bases left in between. The CDR3 length is 15 residues. Germline loops: CDR1 DFQATT, CDR2 SNEGSKA (reference sequence). The CDR3 DNA is TGCAGTGCTCTAAAAATCACACTAGCTCACTATGAGCAGTTCTTC. Translation gives CSALKITLAHYEQFF.

This sequence joins TRBV20-1 and TRBJ1-1; D is uncertain. Germline CDR1 and CDR2: DFQATT and SNEGSKA (reference sequence). This CDR3 region has 14 residues. V was shortened by 6 bases and J by 3 bases, with 17 bases between the two germline ends. The CDR3 bases are TGCAGTGCCCCACCCCCACCTTGGTACACTGAAGCTTTCTTT. Amino acid sequence: CSAPPPPWYTEAFF.

J is TRBJ2-5 and V is TRBV29-1; possibly TRBD1 for D (6 bases). Per the germline V gene, CDR1 is SQVTM and CDR2 is ANQGSEA. Trimming cost V 5 bases and J 5 bases, with 9 bases left between them. The CDR3 is 11 amino acids. The CDR3 DNA is TGCAGCGTTCTGGGGGCGGAGACCCAGTACTTC. Translating it yields CSVLGAETQYF.

V gene TRBV6-1 combines with J gene TRBJ2-2; unclear D gene. Trimming pared 10 bases from V and 0 bases from J, leaving 15 bases between. CDR1 is MNHNS, CDR2 SASEGT, per germline. The CDR3 contains 15 residues. The CDR3 sequence: CATNWALANTGELFF. The DNA for the CDR3 is TGTGCCACCAACTGGGCCCTCGCGAACACCGGGGAGCTGTTTTTT.

The chain uses TRBV7-2 and TRBJ1-5; unclear D gene. Trimming took off 1 base at V and 4 bases at J, with 5 bases between the two ends. The CDR3 covers 13 residues. Germline V gene lookup returns CDR1 SGHTA and CDR2 FQGNSA. The CDR3: CASSLVQNQPQHF. CDR3 nucleotides: TGTGCCAGCAGCTTAGTCCAAAATCAGCCCCAGCATTTT.

This clonotype has a count of ten or more. The chain joins TRBV7-2 to TRBJ2-3; 7 bases are a match to TRBD2. Trimming at V came to 1 base and at J to 0 bases, leaving 4 bases not matched to a gene. Germline CDR1 and CDR2: SGHTA and FQGNSA. CDR3 length: 16 amino acids. CDR3 amino acids: CASSLGGGGSTDTQYF. The CDR3 DNA is TGTGCCAGCAGCTTAGGGGGCGGGGGTAGCACAGATACGCAGTATTTT.

The chain employs TRBV4-2 and TRBJ1-2, with TRBD1 identical over 7 bases. This CDR3 is built from 17 residues. The V gene end was trimmed by 1 base and the J gene end by 7 bases; junction bases not matched to a gene: 15. The germline V gene has CDR1 LGHNA and CDR2 YNFKEQ. CDR3 DNA sequence: TGTGCCAGCAGCCAAGGATCCGCTAGGACAGGATCGGTTGGCTACACCTTC. This gives the protein CASSQGSARTGSVGYTF.

This clonotype was recorded at least ten times. The CDR3 bases are TGTGCCAGCAGCCCCGAAATGTGGGGCAGGCGATCTAATGAAAAACTGTTTTTT. Translation gives CASSPEMWGRRSNEKLFF. The chain has TRBV7-2 and TRBJ1-4; D might be TRBD1 (5 bases). CDR3 length: 18 amino acids. Germline CDR1 reads SGHTA; CDR2 reads FQGNSA. Trimming removed 5 bases at V and 3 bases at J, with 22 bases between. Drawing the rest from reference TRBV7-2 and TRBJ1-4, the complete variable domain is GAGVSQSPSNKVTEKGKDVELRCDPISGHTALYWYRQSLGQGLEFLIYFQGNSAPDKSGLPSDRFSAERTGGSVSTLTIQRTQQEDSAVYLCASSPEMWGRRSNEKLFFGSGTQLSVL.

Only a few counts were recorded for this clonotype. The gene calls are TRBV7-2 and TRBJ1-6; a possible D gene is TRBD1 (6 bases). With 1 base removed from V and 7 bases from J, the gap between germline ends came to 14 bases. CDR3 length equals 16 residues. Germline V lookup: CDR1 SGHTA, CDR2 FQGNSA. CDR3 sequence: CASSLETGVRNSPLHF. In DNA form, the CDR3 reads TGTGCCAGCAGCTTAGAGACAGGAGTAAGGAATTCACCCCTCCACTTT.

The rearrangement uses TRBV4-1 and TRBJ1-2; no firm D call. The V end lost 5 bases, the J end lost 2 bases, and 6 bases lay between the germline ends. Per germline, CDR1 MGHRA and CDR2 YSYEKL. The CDR3 has 12 amino acids. CDR3: CASSDENYGYTF. CDR3 in DNA: TGCGCCAGCAGCGACGAAAACTATGGCTACACCTTC.

The chain couples TRBV11-2 to TRBJ2-1, with D maybe TRBD1 (6 bases). Per germline, CDR1 SGHAT and CDR2 FQNNGV. Trimming removed 1 base at V and 7 bases at J, with 11 bases between. The CDR3 totals 14 residues. As DNA, the CDR3 is TGTGCCAGCAGCTTAGCCCTGGGGGCGAATGAGCAGTTCTTC. This translates into CASSLALGANEQFF.

This clonotype was picked up one time. The rearrangement joins TRBV7-3 to TRBJ2-3; D could derive from TRBD1 or TRBD2 (5 bases each). The ends were cut back, 0 bases at V and 4 bases at J, with 8 bases in the middle. The CDR3 extends over 14 amino acids. CDR1 and CDR2 (germline): SGHTA, FQGTGA. CDR3 protein: CASSLTVGADTQYF. The CDR3 DNA reads TGTGCCAGCAGCTTAACAGTGGGGGCAGATACGCAGTATTTT.

The chain recombines TRBV6-2 or TRBV6-3 with TRBJ1-1; D is unresolved. V was shortened by 5 bases and J by 4 bases, with 17 bases between the two germline ends. The CDR3 sequence is 15 residues long. The V gene's germline CDR1 is MNHEY and CDR2 SVGEGT. CDR3 nucleotide sequence: TGTGCCAGCAGTCATCAACCGGTGGGTGGCACTGAAGCTTTCTTT. This sequence encodes CASSHQPVGGTEAFF.

V usage is TRBV19 and J usage is TRBJ2-5; D remains unclear. The V end lost 6 bases, the J end lost 3 bases, and 14 bases lay between the germline ends. This CDR3 is built from 14 residues. The germline gives CDR1 LNHDA, CDR2 SQIVND (reference sequence). The CDR3 protein is CASSRALWEETQYF. The CDR3 nucleotides read TGTGCCAGTAGCCGGGCCCTCTGGGAAGAGACCCAGTACTTC.

The chain employs TRBV2 and TRBJ2-5; the D is unclear. The CDR3 totals 11 residues. The ends were cut back, 4 bases at V and 8 bases at J, with 8 bases in the middle. Germline CDR1 reads SNHLY; CDR2 reads FYNNEI. The CDR3 loop reads CASSGQITQYF. Written as DNA, the CDR3 is TGTGCCAGCAGTGGTCAGATAACCCAGTACTTC.

CDR3 in DNA: TGTGCCAGCAGTTACGGACAGACAGATACGCAGTATTTT. Translated: CASSYGQTDTQYF. The V gene is TRBV7-2, the J gene TRBJ2-3; TRBD1 is a possible D gene (6 bases). Per germline, CDR1 SGHTA and CDR2 FQGNSA. Trimming shortened V by 6 bases and J by 3 bases, and 10 bases separated the two germline ends. The CDR3 length is 13 residues.

This chain links TRBV2 with TRBJ2-7; D perhaps matches TRBD1 (6 bases). The CDR3 is 15 amino acids. Germline-derived CDR1 and CDR2 are SNHLY and FYNNEI. V lost 1 base and J 3 bases, leaving 13 bases between the germline ends. This chain's CDR3 is CASSEVGTTVYEQYF. CDR3 DNA: TGTGCCAGCAGTGAAGTAGGGACAACCGTCTACGAGCAGTACTTC.

The genes are TRBV25-1 and TRBJ2-5; D uncertain. Germline V gene data show CDR1 as MGHDK and CDR2 as SYGVNS. V was trimmed by 1 base and J by 2 bases, leaving 8 bases between them. The length of the CDR3 is 14 residues. This chain's CDR3 is CASSESTVQETQYF. CDR3 nucleotide sequence: TGTGCCAGCAGTGAATCCACAGTACAAGAGACCCAGTACTTC.

Points on this clonotype: One junction end disagrees with the germline gene, perhaps due to a read error. This rearrangement joins TRBV6-6 to TRBJ2-5; a possible D gene is TRBD2 (5 bases). Germline lookup yields CDR1 MNHNY and CDR2 SVGAGI (reference sequence). The CDR3 is made up of 13 amino acids. This CDR3 is CASSDSRGETQYF. The CDR3 nucleotides are TGTGCCAGCAGTGACTCTAGAGGGGAGACCCAGTACTTC.

J is TRBJ2-7 and V is TRBV6-2 or TRBV6-3; D possibly corresponds to TRBD2 (6 bases). From germline, CDR1 is MNHEY and CDR2 SVGEGT. The V and J ends lost 3 bases and 6 bases respectively, with 12 bases between them. The CDR3 covers 13 residues. This CDR3 is CASSYLGLGEQYF. CDR3 DNA: TGTGCCAGCAGTTATTTGGGACTGGGCGAGCAGTACTTC.

This clonotype was counted at least ten times. The genes are TRBV7-8 and TRBJ2-3, with D perhaps TRBD2 (5 bases). Germline V gene sequence: CDR1 SGHVS, CDR2 FQNEAQ. V lost 5 bases to trimming and J lost 0 bases, with 12 bases between them. The length of the CDR3 is 15 residues. The CDR3 loop reads CASSPRAASTDTQYF. The CDR3 DNA follows: TGTGCCAGCAGCCCCAGAGCGGCAAGCACAGATACGCAGTATTTT. Looking up the rest from reference TRBV7-8 and TRBJ2-3 gives the full variable domain: GAGVSQSPRYKVAKRGQDVALRCDPISGHVSLFWYQQALGQGPEFLTYFQNEAQLDKSGLPSDRFFAERPEGSVSTLKIQRTQQEDSAVYLCASSPRAASTDTQYFGPGTRLTVL.

This clonotype was seen more than once but under ten times. The chain combines TRBV12-3 or TRBV12-4 with TRBJ2-1, with D unresolved. The CDR3 has 12 residues. V was cut by 5 bases and J by 3 bases, with 5 bases left in between. CDR3: CASSPYYNEQFF. The CDR3 DNA reads TGTGCCAGCAGTCCCTACTACAATGAGCAGTTCTTC.

This clonotype was counted between two and nine times. The chain combines TRBV5-3 with TRBJ2-1; 8 bases match TRBD2. TRBV5-3 is marked as an open reading frame, function uncertain. The CDR3 spans 14 residues. Unmatched junction bases numbered 13, after V lost 8 bases and J lost 9 bases. In nucleotides, the CDR3 is TGTGCCAGCAGTCATAGCGGGATATACGGTGAGCAGTTCTTC. It is translated as CASSHSGIYGEQFF.

The V call is TRBV6-4, the J call TRBJ1-1, with a tentative D call TRBD1 (6 bases). The germline gives CDR1 MRHNA, CDR2 SNTAGT. There are 13 residues in the CDR3. Trimming shortened V by 2 bases and J by 11 bases, and 15 bases separated the two germline ends. Here the CDR3 DNA reads TGTGCCAGCAGTGACCGCCGGACGGGGGCGGCTTTCTTT. Translating it yields CASSDRRTGAAFF.

The chain combines TRBV10-3 with TRBJ1-5; 9 bases line up with TRBD1. V lost 10 bases and J lost 7; bases outside the gene matches: 11. The CDR3 has 14 amino acids. Germline V gene sequence: CDR1 ENHRY, CDR2 SYGVKD. In DNA form, the CDR3 reads TGTGCCACCAGGGGGGGACAGGGCACGCAGCCCCAGCATTTT. This gives the protein CATRGGQGTQPQHF.